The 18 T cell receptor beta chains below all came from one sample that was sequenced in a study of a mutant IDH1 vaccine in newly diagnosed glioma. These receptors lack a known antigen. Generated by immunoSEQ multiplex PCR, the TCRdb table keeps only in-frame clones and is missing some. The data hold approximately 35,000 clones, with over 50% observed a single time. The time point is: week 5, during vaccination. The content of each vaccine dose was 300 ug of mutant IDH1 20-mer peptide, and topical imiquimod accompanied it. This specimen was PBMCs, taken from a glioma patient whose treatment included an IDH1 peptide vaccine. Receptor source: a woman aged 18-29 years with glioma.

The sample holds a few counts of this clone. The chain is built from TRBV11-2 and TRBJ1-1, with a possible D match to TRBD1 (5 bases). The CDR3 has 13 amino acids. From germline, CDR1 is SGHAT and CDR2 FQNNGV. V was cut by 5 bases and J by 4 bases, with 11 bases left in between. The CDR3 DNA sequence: TGTGCCAGCAGCGGATGGGGCGGCACTGAAGCTTTCTTT. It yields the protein CASSGWGGTEAFF.

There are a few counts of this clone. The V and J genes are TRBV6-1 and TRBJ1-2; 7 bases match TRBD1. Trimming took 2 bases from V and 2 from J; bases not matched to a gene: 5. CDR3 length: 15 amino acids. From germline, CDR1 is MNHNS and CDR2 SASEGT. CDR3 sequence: CASSESPTGNYGYTF. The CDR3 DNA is TGTGCCAGCAGTGAATCCCCGACAGGGAACTATGGCTACACCTTC.

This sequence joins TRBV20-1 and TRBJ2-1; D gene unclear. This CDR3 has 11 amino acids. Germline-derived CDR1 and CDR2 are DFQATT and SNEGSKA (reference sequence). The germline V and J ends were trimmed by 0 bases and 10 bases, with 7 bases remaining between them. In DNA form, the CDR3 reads TGCAGTGCTAGAGACGGCGGAGAGCAGTTCTTC. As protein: CSARDGGEQFF.

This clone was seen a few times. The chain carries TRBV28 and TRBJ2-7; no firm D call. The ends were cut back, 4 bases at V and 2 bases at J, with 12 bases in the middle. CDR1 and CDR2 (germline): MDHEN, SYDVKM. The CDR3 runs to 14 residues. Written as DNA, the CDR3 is TGTGCCAGCAGTTCCCCGACGGTAACCTACGAGCAGTACTTC. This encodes CASSSPTVTYEQYF.

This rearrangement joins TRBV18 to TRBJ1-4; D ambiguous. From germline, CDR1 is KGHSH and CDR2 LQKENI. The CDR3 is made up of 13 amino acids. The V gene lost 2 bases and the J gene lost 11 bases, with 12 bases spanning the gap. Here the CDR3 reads CASSPENGRKLFF. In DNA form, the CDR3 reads TGTGCCAGCTCACCAGAGAATGGGAGGAAACTGTTTTTT.

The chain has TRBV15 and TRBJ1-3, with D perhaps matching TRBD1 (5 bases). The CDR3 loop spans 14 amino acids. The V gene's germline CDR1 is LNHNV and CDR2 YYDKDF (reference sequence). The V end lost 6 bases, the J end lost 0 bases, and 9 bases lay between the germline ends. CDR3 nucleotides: TGTGCCACCAGAACAGGCATCTCTGGAAACACCATATATTTT. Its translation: CATRTGISGNTIYF.

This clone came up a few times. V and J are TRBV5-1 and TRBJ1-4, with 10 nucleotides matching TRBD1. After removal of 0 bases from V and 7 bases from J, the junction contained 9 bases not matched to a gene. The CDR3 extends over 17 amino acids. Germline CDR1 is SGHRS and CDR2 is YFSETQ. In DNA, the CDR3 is TGCGCCAGCAGCTTGGGGGACAGGGGCGGTCGTGGTGAAAAACTGTTTTTT. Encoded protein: CASSLGDRGGRGEKLFF. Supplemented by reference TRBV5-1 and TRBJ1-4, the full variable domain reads KAGVTQTPRYLIKTRGQQVTLSCSPISGHRSVSWYQQTPGQGLQFLFEYFSETQRNKGNFPGRFSGRQFSNSRSEMNVSTLELGDSALYLCASSLGDRGGRGEKLFFGSGTQLSVL.

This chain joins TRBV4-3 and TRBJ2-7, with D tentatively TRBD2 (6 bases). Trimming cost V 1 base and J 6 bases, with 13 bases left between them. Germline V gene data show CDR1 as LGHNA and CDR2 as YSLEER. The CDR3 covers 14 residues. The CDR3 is CASSQGTTIGEQYF. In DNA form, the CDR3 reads TGCGCCAGCAGCCAAGGGACTACCATCGGCGAGCAGTACTTC.

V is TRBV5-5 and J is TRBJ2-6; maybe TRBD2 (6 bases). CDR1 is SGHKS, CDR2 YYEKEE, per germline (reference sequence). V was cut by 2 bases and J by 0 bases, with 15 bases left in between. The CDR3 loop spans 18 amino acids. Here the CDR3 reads CASSFRGRFGSGANVLTF. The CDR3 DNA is TGTGCCAGCAGCTTCCGGGGGAGGTTTGGCTCTGGGGCCAACGTCCTGACTTTC.

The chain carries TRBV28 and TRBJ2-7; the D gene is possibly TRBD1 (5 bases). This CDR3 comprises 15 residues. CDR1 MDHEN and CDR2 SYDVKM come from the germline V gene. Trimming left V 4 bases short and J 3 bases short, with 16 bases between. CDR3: CASSSRLLRDYEQYF. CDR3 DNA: TGTGCCAGCAGTTCCCGGCTCCTCAGGGACTACGAGCAGTACTTC.

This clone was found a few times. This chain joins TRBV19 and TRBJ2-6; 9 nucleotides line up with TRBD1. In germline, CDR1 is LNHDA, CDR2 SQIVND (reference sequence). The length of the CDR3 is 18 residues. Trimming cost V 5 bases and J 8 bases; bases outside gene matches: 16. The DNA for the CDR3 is TGTGCCAGTAGTGCCGCCACAGGGGGCAATTTCAGGACCAACGTCCTGACTTTC. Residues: CASSAATGGNFRTNVLTF.

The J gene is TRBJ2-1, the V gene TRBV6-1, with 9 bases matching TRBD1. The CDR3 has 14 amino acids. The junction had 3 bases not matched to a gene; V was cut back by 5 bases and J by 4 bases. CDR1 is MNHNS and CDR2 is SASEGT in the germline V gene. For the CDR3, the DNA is TGTGCCAGCAGTTCAGGACAGGGGTACAATGAGCAGTTCTTC. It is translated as CASSSGQGYNEQFF.

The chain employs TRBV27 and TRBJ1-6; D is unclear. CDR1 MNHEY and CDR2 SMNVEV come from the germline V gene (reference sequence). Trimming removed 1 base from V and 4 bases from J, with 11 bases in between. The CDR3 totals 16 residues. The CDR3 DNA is TGTGCCAGCAGTTTATGGGCTGGGGTTTATAATTCACCCCTCCACTTT. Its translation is CASSLWAGVYNSPLHF.

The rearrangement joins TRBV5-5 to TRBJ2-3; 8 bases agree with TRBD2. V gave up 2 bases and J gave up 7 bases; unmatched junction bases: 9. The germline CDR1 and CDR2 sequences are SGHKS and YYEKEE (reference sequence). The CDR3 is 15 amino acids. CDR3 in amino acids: CASSFISGGGNTQYF. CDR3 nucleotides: TGTGCCAGCAGCTTCATATCGGGAGGGGGAAATACGCAGTATTTT.

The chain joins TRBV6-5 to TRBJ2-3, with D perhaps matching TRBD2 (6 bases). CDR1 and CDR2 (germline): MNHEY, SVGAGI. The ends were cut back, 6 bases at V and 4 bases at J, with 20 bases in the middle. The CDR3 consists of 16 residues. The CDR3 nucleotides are TGTGCCAGCAGCTACGGTTGGGGGGAGAGGTCAGATACGCAGTATTTT. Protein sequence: CASSYGWGERSDTQYF.

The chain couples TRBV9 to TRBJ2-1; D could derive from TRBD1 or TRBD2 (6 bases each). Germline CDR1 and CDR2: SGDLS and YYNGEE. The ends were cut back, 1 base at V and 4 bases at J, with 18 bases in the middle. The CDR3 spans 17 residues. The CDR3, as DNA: TGTGCCAGCAGCGTAACTCGGGGGCAGGGGATATACAATGAGCAGTTCTTC. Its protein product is CASSVTRGQGIYNEQFF.

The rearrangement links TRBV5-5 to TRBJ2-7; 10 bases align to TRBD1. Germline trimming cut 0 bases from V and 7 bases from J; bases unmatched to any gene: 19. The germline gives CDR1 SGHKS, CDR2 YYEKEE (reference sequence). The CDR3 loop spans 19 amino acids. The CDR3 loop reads CASSLGALNGDRGFGEQYF. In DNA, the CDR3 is TGTGCCAGCAGCTTGGGGGCCCTAAATGGGGACAGGGGCTTCGGGGAGCAGTACTTC.

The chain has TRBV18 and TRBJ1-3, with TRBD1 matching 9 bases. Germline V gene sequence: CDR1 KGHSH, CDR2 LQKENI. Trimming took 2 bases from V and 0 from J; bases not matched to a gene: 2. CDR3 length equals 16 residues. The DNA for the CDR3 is TGTGCCAGCTCACCAGGACAGGGGCACTCTGGAAACACCATATATTTT. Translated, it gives CASSPGQGHSGNTIYF.